This is a list of T cell receptor beta chains from one sample in a study of control samples from healthy donors and cancer patients. Sequenced by immunoSEQ multiplex PCR; TCRdb stores in-frame clones only, minus some. Among 130,000 or so clones listed, over 75% were seen once. The sequenced material came from blood. These receptor sequences come from a man aged 60 to 75 in good health. Each CDR3 is given with its conserved first and last residue. The order of the fields is clone size, D gene, J gene, V gene, CDR3 DNA, CDR3 protein. D genes are given only for firm matches. A clone size is listed for some rows: how often the clone was seen (once, few, many), or a class if it is expanded.

>-|-|TRBJ2-3|TRBV5-1
TGCGCCAGCAGCTTGGAACAGGAGTCAGATACGCAGTATTTT
CASSLEQESDTQYF
>-|-|TRBJ2-7|TRBV10-3
TGTGCCATCAGTGAGTCCGGACGCTCCTACGAGCAGTACTTC
CAISESGRSYEQYF
>few|TRBD1|TRBJ2-3|TRBV7-2
TGTGCCAGCAGCCGGACAGGGGGATACACAGATACGCAGTATTTT
CASSRTGGYTDTQYF
>few|TRBD1|TRBJ2-2|TRBV5-5
TGTGCCAGCACACCTTCAGGGGGCGCGATCACCGGGGAGCTGTTTTTT
CASTPSGGAITGELFF
>-|TRBD1|TRBJ1-3|TRBV19
TGTGCCAGTAGTGCCGGACAGGCTCCGGGAAACACCATATATTTT
CASSAGQAPGNTIYF
>-|TRBD1|TRBJ1-3|TRBV3-1/TRBV3-2
TGTGCCAGCAGCCATGCACAGGGGACGGGAAACACCATATATTTT
CASSHAQGTGNTIYF
>-|-|TRBJ2-7|TRBV25-1
TGTGCCAGCAGTGACGAGGTGGAGCAGTACTTC
CASSDEVEQYF
>-|-|TRBJ1-2|TRBV28
TGTGCCAGCAGTTTATTAATGACAGCAAACTCCTATGGCTACACCTTC
CASSLLMTANSYGYTF
>-|-|TRBJ1-2|TRBV28
TGTGCCAGCAGTCCTAGACCAGGGTCAGAAGACTATGGCTACACCTTC
CASSPRPGSEDYGYTF
>-|-|TRBJ1-2|TRBV19
TGTGCCAGTAGTACCGGGCAGGGGCCCCTTTATGGCTACACCTTC
CASSTGQGPLYGYTF
>-|TRBD1|TRBJ2-7|TRBV11-2
TGTGCCAGCAGCGTGGGGACAGGGGGCGGTTACGAGCAGTACTTC
CASSVGTGGGYEQYF
>once|-|TRBJ1-4|TRBV28
TGTGCCAGCAGTCCTCCCGGGGGCGCAAGGGATGAAAAACTGTTTTTT
CASSPPGGARDEKLFF
>-|TRBD1|TRBJ2-5|TRBV6-5
TGTGCCAGCAGTCCGGACAGGGGACAAGAGACCCAGTACTTC
CASSPDRGQETQYF
>-|-|TRBJ1-1|TRBV19
TGTGCCAGTAGTCCTCGAGACAGAAACACTGAAGCTTTCTTT
CASSPRDRNTEAFF
>-|TRBD1|TRBJ1-1|TRBV25-1
TGTGCCAGTACAGGGGGCGCCGGCACTGAAGCTTTCTTT
CASTGGAGTEAFF
>-|TRBD2|TRBJ2-1|TRBV7-3
TGTGCCAGCAGCTTATTAGCGGGGGTGCCGACCTATGAGCAGTTCTTC
CASSLLAGVPTYEQFF
>-|TRBD1|TRBJ2-3|TRBV9
TGTGCCAGCAGCGCGGGGACAGTAGGCACGCAGTATTTT
CASSAGTVGTQYF
>-|-|TRBJ1-3|TRBV21-1
TGTGCCAGCAGCAAAGGAGGCTCTGGAAACACCATATATTTT
CASSKGGSGNTIYF
>-|-|TRBJ1-1|TRBV18
TGTGCCAGCTCGCTTCTCGGGAGAACCTCCGAAGCTTTCTTT
CASSLLGRTSEAFF
>-|-|TRBJ2-7|TRBV28
TGTGCCAGCGGCGTCAGGGTCCGCTCCTACGAGCAGTACTTC
CASGVRVRSYEQYF
>once|-|TRBJ2-5|TRBV19
TGTGCCAGTAGAATGGCGGTAACAGAAGAGACCCAGTACTTC
CASRMAVTEETQYF
>-|-|TRBJ1-1|TRBV11-2
TGTGCCAGCAGCTTAGGTACACATGAAGCTTTCTTT
CASSLGTHEAFF
>-|-|TRBJ1-5|TRBV6-5
TGTGCCAGCAGCGCGGCTGGGGGGCAGCCCCAGCATTTT
CASSAAGGQPQHF
>once|TRBD1|TRBJ2-7|TRBV29-1
TGCAGCGTTTTCGGGACAGGAGGATACGAGCAGTACTTC
CSVFGTGGYEQYF
>-|-|TRBJ1-1|TRBV5-1
TGCGCCAGCAGCTTGGCCGGGGCAGACCTTGAAGCTTTCTTT
CASSLAGADLEAFF
>-|TRBD1|TRBJ2-3|TRBV27
TGTGCCAGCAGTTTATCAAGGGGGCTTTTGCCTACGCAGTATTTT
CASSLSRGLLPTQYF
>-|TRBD2|TRBJ2-3|TRBV7-2
TGTGCCAGCAGCTATGAAATTGAACTAGCGGGGGAGTATTTT
CASSYEIELAGEYF
>once|-|TRBJ2-6|TRBV4-2
TGTGCCAGCAGCCAAGATGAGGGCGGGCAGTTCTTAGGGAGTGGGGCCAACGTCCTGACTTTC
CASSQDEGGQFLGSGANVLTF